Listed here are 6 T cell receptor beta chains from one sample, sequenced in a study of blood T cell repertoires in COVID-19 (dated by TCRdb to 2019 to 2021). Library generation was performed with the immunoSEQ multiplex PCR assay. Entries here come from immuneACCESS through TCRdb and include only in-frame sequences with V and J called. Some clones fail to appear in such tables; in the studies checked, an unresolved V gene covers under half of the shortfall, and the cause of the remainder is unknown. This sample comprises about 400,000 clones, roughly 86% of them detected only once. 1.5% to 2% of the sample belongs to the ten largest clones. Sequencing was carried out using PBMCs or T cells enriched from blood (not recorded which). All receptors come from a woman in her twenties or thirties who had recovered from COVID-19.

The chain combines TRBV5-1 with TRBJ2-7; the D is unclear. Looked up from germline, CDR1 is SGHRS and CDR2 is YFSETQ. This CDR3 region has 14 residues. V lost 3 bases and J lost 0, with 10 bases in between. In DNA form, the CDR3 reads TGCGCCAGCAGCTCAACGGTCCTCTCCTACGAGCAGTACTTC. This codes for CASSSTVLSYEQYF.

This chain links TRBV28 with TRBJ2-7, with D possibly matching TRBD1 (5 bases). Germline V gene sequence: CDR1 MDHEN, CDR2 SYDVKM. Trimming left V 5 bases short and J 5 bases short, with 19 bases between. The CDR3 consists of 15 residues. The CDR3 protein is CASSPYPTVSDEQYF. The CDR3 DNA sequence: TGTGCCAGCAGTCCATACCCGACAGTATCCGACGAGCAGTACTTC.

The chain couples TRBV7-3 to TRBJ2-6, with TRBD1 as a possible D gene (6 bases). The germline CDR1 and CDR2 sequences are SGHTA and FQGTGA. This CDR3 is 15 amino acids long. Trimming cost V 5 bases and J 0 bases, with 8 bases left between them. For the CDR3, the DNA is TGTGCCAGCAGCCAGGGGAACTCTGGGGCCAACGTCCTGACTTTC. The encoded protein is CASSQGNSGANVLTF. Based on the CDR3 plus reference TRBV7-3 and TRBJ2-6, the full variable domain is GAGVSQTPSNKVTEKGKYVELRCDPISGHTALYWYRQSLGQGPEFLIYFQGTGAADDSGLPNDRFFAVRPEGSVSTLKIQRTERGDSAVYLCASSQGNSGANVLTFGAGSRLTVL.

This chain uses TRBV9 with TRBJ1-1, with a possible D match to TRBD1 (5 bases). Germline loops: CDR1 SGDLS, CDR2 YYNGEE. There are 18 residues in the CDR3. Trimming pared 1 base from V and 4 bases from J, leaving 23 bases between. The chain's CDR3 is CASSVSFGMGVQGTEAFF. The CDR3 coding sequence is TGTGCCAGCAGCGTAAGTTTTGGGATGGGCGTCCAGGGCACTGAAGCTTTCTTT.

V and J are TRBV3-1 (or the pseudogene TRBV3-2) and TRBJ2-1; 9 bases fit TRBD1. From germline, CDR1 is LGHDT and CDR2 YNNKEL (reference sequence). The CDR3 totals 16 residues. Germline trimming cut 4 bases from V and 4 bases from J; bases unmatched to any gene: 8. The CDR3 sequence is CASSPGRTGAYNEQFF. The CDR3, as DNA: TGTGCCAGCAGCCCGGGAAGGACAGGGGCTTACAATGAGCAGTTCTTC.

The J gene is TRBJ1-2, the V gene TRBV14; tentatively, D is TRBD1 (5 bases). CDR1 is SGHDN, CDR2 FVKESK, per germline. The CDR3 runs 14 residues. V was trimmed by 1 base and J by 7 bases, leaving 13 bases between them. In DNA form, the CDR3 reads TGTGCCAGCAGCCAAGTTCAGGGTTCCGGTGGCTACACCTTC. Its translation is CASSQVQGSGGYTF.